The sequence of this TCR beta chain was determined in a study of T cells after yellow fever vaccination. Study-level points and caveats: The secondary response peaked faster, at day 5 versus 15, but was weaker.

For this clonotype: Its matching antigen is unknown.

A 5'RACE template-switching step, the method used to make TCR cDNA, added a universal primer site and UMIs. TCRdb reanalysed the 5' RACE reads using MiXCR and keeps one entry per CDR3 protein. Among just over 300,000 distinct CDR3 sequences, roughly 4% were seen once, and the ten largest hold roughly a quarter. The source of this sequence is a man younger than 35 who received the YFV17D yellow fever vaccine. Sample: PBMCs, taken on the day of the yellow fever booster vaccination.

CDR3 DNA sequence: TGCAGTGCTAGCGGGGGGCCCCACGGGAAGACCCAGTACTTC. Residues: CSASGGPHGKTQYF. The rearrangement joins TRBV20-1 to TRBJ2-5; tentatively, D is TRBD2 (7 bases). Germline CDR1 and CDR2: DFQATT and SNEGSKA (reference sequence). V lost 3 bases to trimming and J lost 6 bases, with 17 bases between them. The CDR3 runs 14 residues.